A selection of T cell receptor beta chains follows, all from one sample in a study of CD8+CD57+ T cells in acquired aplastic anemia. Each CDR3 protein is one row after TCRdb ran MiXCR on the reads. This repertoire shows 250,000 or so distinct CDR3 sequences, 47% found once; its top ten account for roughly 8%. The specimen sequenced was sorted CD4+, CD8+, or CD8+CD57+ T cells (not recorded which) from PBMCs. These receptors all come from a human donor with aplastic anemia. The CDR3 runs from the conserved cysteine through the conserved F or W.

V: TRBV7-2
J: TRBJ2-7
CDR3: CASSAKTGNSYEQYF

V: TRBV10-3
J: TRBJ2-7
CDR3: CATLSGTSSYEQYF

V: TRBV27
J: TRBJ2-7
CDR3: CASRGRDEQYF

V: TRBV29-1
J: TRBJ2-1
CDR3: CSAPTGDHEQFF

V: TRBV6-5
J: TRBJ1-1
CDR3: CASSYFRNTEAFF

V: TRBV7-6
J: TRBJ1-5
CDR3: CASSLAQGLGNQPQHF

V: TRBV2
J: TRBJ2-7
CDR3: CASRRSGEQYF

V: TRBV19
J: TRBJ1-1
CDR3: CASSPRGGSRTEAFF

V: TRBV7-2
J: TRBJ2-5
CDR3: CASSSHREAQETQYF

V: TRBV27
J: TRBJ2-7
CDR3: CASSALRGNEQYF

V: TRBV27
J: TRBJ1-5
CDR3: CASSLSGGDQPQHF

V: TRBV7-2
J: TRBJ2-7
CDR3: CASSPPDRGMFEQYF

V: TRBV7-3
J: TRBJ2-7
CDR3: CASSPELGTYEQCF